Shown below are 27 T cell receptor beta chains from a single sample sequenced in a study of PD-1 blockade in classical Hodgkin lymphoma. Indicated time point: cycle 4 day 1 (C4D1), after more than five weeks of nivolumab. Every patient was affected by relapse after autologous stem cell transplantation, while exposure to brentuximab vedotin was not uniform. Clones were sequenced by immunoSEQ multiplex PCR, and TCRdb holds only the in-frame ones, with some missing. The data show several thousand clones, around nine tenths seen once. The sequences come from peripheral blood mononuclear cells (PBMCs), collected before the fourth cycle of nivolumab. Receptor source: a human donor with classical Hodgkin lymphoma.

The chain joins TRBV6-5 to TRBJ2-5, with D perhaps TRBD2 (6 bases). Germline values: CDR1 MNHEY, CDR2 SVGAGI. The length of the CDR3 is 15 residues. The V gene lost 0 bases and the J gene lost 4 bases, with 12 bases spanning the gap. The CDR3 spells CASSYSSGEVETQYF. The CDR3 coding sequence is TGTGCCAGCAGTTACTCATCGGGAGAGGTAGAGACCCAGTACTTC.

The J gene is TRBJ2-2, the V gene TRBV19; TRBD1 matches at 8 bases. CDR3 length: 13 residues. In germline, CDR1 is LNHDA, CDR2 SQIVND (reference sequence). The ends lost 7 bases at V and 4 bases at J; junction bases unmatched: 2. CDR3 in amino acids: CASKTGGTGELFF. CDR3 sequence (DNA): TGTGCCAGTAAAACAGGGGGCACCGGGGAGCTGTTTTTT.

The V and J genes are TRBV19 and TRBJ1-1; perhaps TRBD1 as D (5 bases). CDR1 LNHDA and CDR2 SQIVND come from the germline V gene (reference sequence). V was cut by 1 base and J by 8 bases, with 11 bases left in between. The CDR3 has 13 residues. CDR3 protein: CASSIGLYREAFF. As DNA, the CDR3 is TGTGCCAGTAGTATAGGACTTTACAGGGAAGCTTTCTTT.

The chain couples TRBV10-3 to TRBJ2-2, with D possibly TRBD2 on 5 matching bases. This CDR3 contains 13 residues. V was cut by 2 bases and J by 6 bases, with 7 bases left in between. Germline loops: CDR1 ENHRY, CDR2 SYGVKD. CDR3 sequence (DNA): TGTGCCATCAGTGAGGGACTGCCCGGGGAGCTGTTTTTT. Protein sequence: CAISEGLPGELFF.

The chain has TRBV27 and TRBJ2-3; no firm D call. V dropped 2 bases and J dropped 5 bases, with 17 bases sitting between them. Germline-derived CDR1 and CDR2 are MNHEY and SMNVEV (reference sequence). The CDR3 contains 16 residues. This chain's CDR3 is CASSLTPTLVGDTQYF. The CDR3 DNA sequence: TGTGCCAGCAGTTTAACCCCTACCCTCGTGGGAGATACGCAGTATTTT.

The chain carries TRBV11-3 and TRBJ2-3, with D hard to call. The CDR3 has 15 residues. Trimming left V 0 bases short and J 2 bases short, with 9 bases between. Per the germline V gene, CDR1 is SGHNT and CDR2 is YENEEA. CDR3 coding DNA: TGTGCCAGCAGCTTAGAAGGTCGACCCACAGATACGCAGTATTTT. This translates into CASSLEGRPTDTQYF.

The CDR3 region has the DNA TGTGCCAGCAGCCAGGACAGGACACACGGCTACACCTTC. Translating it yields CASSQDRTHGYTF. The gene calls are TRBV6-6 and TRBJ1-2; the match to TRBD1 covers 7 bases. From germline, CDR1 is MNHNY and CDR2 SVGAGI (reference sequence). CDR3 length: 13 amino acids. J gave up 8 bases and V 6 bases, and 9 bases lay outside the gene matches.

The genes are TRBV5-1 and TRBJ1-3, with D uncertain. Trimming shortened V by 4 bases and J by 2 bases, and 19 bases separated the two germline ends. CDR1 is SGHRS, CDR2 YFSETQ, per germline. This CDR3 spans 17 amino acids. DNA for the CDR3: TGCGCCAGCAGCCGGGATGAGGCGTCGGTCGCTGGAAACACCATATATTTT. Translated, it gives CASSRDEASVAGNTIYF.

The chain employs TRBV2 and TRBJ2-7, with 11 bases fitting TRBD2. V dropped 5 bases and J dropped 2; count of bases not matched to a gene: 5. Germline V gene sequence: CDR1 SNHLY, CDR2 FYNNEI. This CDR3 is built from 15 residues. Written as DNA, the CDR3 is TGTGCCAGCAGTCGCAGTAGCGGGGGGGCCTACGAGCAGTACTTC. Its protein product is CASSRSSGGAYEQYF.

The chain couples TRBV10-3 to TRBJ2-3; D is unresolved. Trimming removed 4 bases at V and 2 bases at J, with 10 bases between. The CDR3 length is 14 residues. Per the germline V gene, CDR1 is ENHRY and CDR2 is SYGVKD. The CDR3 region has the DNA TGTGCCATCAGTGCTGAGACACTCACAGATACGCAGTATTTT. Translating it yields CAISAETLTDTQYF.

The chain joins TRBV7-6 to TRBJ2-3; D is possibly TRBD1 (6 bases). The V and J ends lost 8 bases and 2 bases respectively, with 23 bases between them. Germline V gene sequence: CDR1 SGHVS, CDR2 FNYEAQ. The CDR3 consists of 17 residues. Written as DNA, the CDR3 is TGTGCCAGCTCCCTCTTTGGTTGGGCAGGGGCCACAGATACGCAGTATTTT. Protein product: CASSLFGWAGATDTQYF.

The CDR3 DNA reads TGTGCCAGCAGTAAGAGGGACAGGGGGGAATATGGCTACACCTTC. As protein: CASSKRDRGEYGYTF. The chain is built from TRBV28 and TRBJ1-2; 11 nucleotides line up with TRBD1. With 5 bases clipped from V and 5 bases from J, the junction kept 7 bases outside the gene matches. This CDR3 comprises 15 residues. CDR1 MDHEN and CDR2 SYDVKM come from the germline V gene.

The chain joins TRBV29-1 to TRBJ2-2, with D perhaps TRBD1 or TRBD2 (5 bases each). Germline values: CDR1 SQVTM, CDR2 ANQGSEA. The ends were cut back, 0 bases at V and 7 bases at J, with 12 bases in the middle. The CDR3 runs 14 residues. The CDR3 region has the DNA TGCAGCGTTGAAGATTGGGGGTTGGGCGGGGAGCTGTTTTTT. It is translated as CSVEDWGLGGELFF.

This clone is large. The chain employs TRBV7-2 and TRBJ1-1, with TRBD1 matching 7 bases. CDR1 is SGHTA, CDR2 FQGNSA, per germline. Trimming removed 7 bases from V and 8 bases from J; junction bases left unmatched: 4. This CDR3 contains 11 residues. This CDR3 reads CASTPQGEAFF. The CDR3 DNA follows: TGTGCCAGCACCCCACAGGGGGAAGCTTTCTTT.

This clone was detected only once. J is TRBJ2-5 and V is TRBV5-6; D remains unclear. Germline lookup yields CDR1 SGHDT and CDR2 YYEEEE. The V and J ends lost 5 bases and 5 bases respectively, with 13 bases between them. The CDR3 totals 13 residues. The CDR3 protein is CASRVQGRETQYF. CDR3 DNA sequence: TGTGCCAGCAGGGTCCAAGGGCGGGAGACCCAGTACTTC. Looking up the rest from reference TRBV5-6 and TRBJ2-5 gives the full variable domain: DAGVTQSPTHLIKTRGQQVTLRCSPKSGHDTVSWYQQALGQGPQFIFQYYEEEERQRGNFPDRFSGHQFPNYSSELNVNALLLGDSALYLCASRVQGRETQYFGPGTRLLVL.

V and J are TRBV19 and TRBJ2-1, with 9 bases aligning to TRBD2. Germline trimming cut 5 bases from V and 4 bases from J; bases unmatched to any gene: 15. Germline CDR1 is LNHDA and CDR2 is SQIVND (reference sequence). The CDR3 has 18 residues. The CDR3 DNA reads TGTGCCAGTAGTCCGAGCGGGGGGAGGCTTAGGTCGTACAATGAGCAGTTCTTC. Encoded protein: CASSPSGGRLRSYNEQFF.

V usage is TRBV5-8 and J usage is TRBJ1-1; D gene uncertain. The CDR3 length is 13 residues. Germline-derived CDR1 and CDR2 are SGHTS and YDEGEE. Trimming cost V 1 base and J 7 bases, with 11 bases left between them. DNA for the CDR3: TGTGCCAGCAGCTTGTCGGGAATCTTTGAAGCTTTCTTT. It encodes CASSLSGIFEAFF.

As to this clone: An end of the junction differs from the germline gene, which may be a read error. The J gene is TRBJ2-2, the V gene TRBV19; TRBD1 might be the D (5 bases). CDR3 size: 15 residues. CDR1 is LNHDA and CDR2 is SQIVND in the germline V gene (reference sequence). CDR3 nucleotide sequence: TGTGCCAGTAGTCCGAGAAGGGGCCGCACCGAGGAGCTGTTTTTT. Protein: CASSPRRGRTEELFF.

Details on this clone: This same CDR3 is encoded by further DNA sequences in the sample. The V and J genes are TRBV5-1 and TRBJ2-1, with 7 nucleotides matching TRBD1. V shed 4 bases, J shed 5 bases, and the junction held 12 bases outside the gene matches. The length of the CDR3 is 16 residues. The V gene's germline CDR1 is SGHRS and CDR2 YFSETQ. CDR3: CASSQRTQGVNNEQFF. The DNA of the CDR3 is TGCGCCAGCAGCCAAAGGACGCAGGGGGTAAACAATGAGCAGTTCTTC.

The chain recombines TRBV5-1 with TRBJ1-1; 7 bases match TRBD1. V lost 0 bases to trimming and J lost 11 bases; unmatched junction nucleotides: 4. There are 12 residues in the CDR3. Per the germline V gene, CDR1 is SGHRS and CDR2 is YFSETQ. Here the CDR3 reads CASSLEQGLAFF. In DNA, the CDR3 is TGCGCCAGCAGCTTGGAACAGGGGCTGGCTTTCTTT.

This chain uses TRBV5-4 with TRBJ2-7; D possibly uses TRBD1 or TRBD2 (6 bases each). Germline V gene data show CDR1 as SGHNT and CDR2 as YYREEE (reference sequence). The CDR3 contains 16 residues. The germline V and J ends were trimmed by 0 bases and 5 bases, with 18 bases remaining between them. The CDR3 region is CASSLGGTPRGNEQYF. For the CDR3, the DNA is TGTGCCAGCAGCTTGGGCGGGACCCCGAGGGGGAACGAGCAGTACTTC. Combining the CDR3 with reference TRBV5-4 and TRBJ2-7 gives the whole variable domain ETGVTQSPTHLIKTRGQQVTLRCSSQSGHNTVSWYQQALGQGPQFIFQYYREEENGRGNFPPRFSGLQFPNYSSELNVNALELDDSALYLCASSLGGTPRGNEQYFGPGTRLTVT.

The CDR3 coding sequence is TGTGCCAGCAGCCCGTGGGACTTCGATAGCACAGATACGCAGTATTTT. Translation gives CASSPWDFDSTDTQYF. The V gene is TRBV11-2, the J gene TRBJ2-3; possible D gene TRBD2, 6 bases. The V end lost 5 bases, the J end lost 0 bases, and 15 bases lay between the germline ends. This CDR3 has 16 amino acids. The germline V gene has CDR1 SGHAT and CDR2 FQNNGV.

V usage is TRBV7-2 and J usage is TRBJ2-5; D ambiguous. This CDR3 has 13 amino acids. The germline gives CDR1 SGHTA, CDR2 FQGNSA. Trimming took off 1 base at V and 5 bases at J, with 8 bases between the two ends. CDR3 in amino acids: CASSLGRKETQYF. Here the CDR3 DNA reads TGTGCCAGCAGCTTAGGCCGAAAGGAGACCCAGTACTTC.

J is TRBJ2-2 and V is TRBV18, with D possibly matching TRBD2 (5 bases). The V and J ends lost 6 bases and 6 bases respectively, with 11 bases between them. Germline CDR1 and CDR2: KGHSH and LQKENI. This CDR3 has 13 residues. CDR3 sequence (DNA): TGTGCCAGCTCCTGGTCGGGGTCCGGGGAGCTGTTTTTT. Encoded protein: CASSWSGSGELFF.

This chain links TRBV6-6 with TRBJ2-5, with D tentatively TRBD2 (5 bases). CDR1 is MNHNY and CDR2 is SVGAGI in the germline V gene (reference sequence). The CDR3 covers 13 residues. Trimming stripped 4 bases from V and 3 bases from J, with 9 bases between. The CDR3: CASSFGVEETQYF. Here the CDR3 DNA reads TGTGCCAGCAGTTTCGGGGTTGAAGAGACCCAGTACTTC.

V usage is TRBV27 and J usage is TRBJ2-2, with D unclear. Germline CDR1 reads MNHEY; CDR2 reads SMNVEV (reference sequence). Between the trimmed V and J ends, which lost 6 bases and 1 base, there was a span of 9 bases. The CDR3 loop spans 14 amino acids. The CDR3 nucleotides are TGTGCCAGCAGAGGAGATCTGAACACCGGGGAGCTGTTTTTT. This gives the protein CASRGDLNTGELFF.

This rearrangement joins TRBV19 to TRBJ2-1; D is perhaps TRBD2 (6 bases). Germline V gene data show CDR1 as LNHDA and CDR2 as SQIVND (reference sequence). Trimming shortened V by 7 bases and J by 3 bases, and 22 bases separated the two germline ends. This CDR3 contains 17 residues. The CDR3 protein is CASTPPRGTEGYNEQFF. CDR3 DNA: TGTGCCAGTACCCCCCCCCGGGGGACGGAAGGCTACAATGAGCAGTTCTTC.